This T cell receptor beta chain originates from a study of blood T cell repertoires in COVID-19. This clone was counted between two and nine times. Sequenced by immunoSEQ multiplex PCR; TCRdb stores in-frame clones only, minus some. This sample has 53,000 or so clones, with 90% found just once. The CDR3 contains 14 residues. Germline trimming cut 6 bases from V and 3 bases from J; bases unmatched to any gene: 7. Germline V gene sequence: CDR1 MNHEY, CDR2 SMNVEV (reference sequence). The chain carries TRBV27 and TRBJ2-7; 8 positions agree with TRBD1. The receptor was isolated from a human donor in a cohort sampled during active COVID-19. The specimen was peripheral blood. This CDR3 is CASSPGGAIYEQYF. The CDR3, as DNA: TGTGCCAGCAGCCCAGGGGGCGCGATCTACGAGCAGTACTTC.